This T cell receptor (beta chain) stems from a study of blood T cell repertoires in COVID-19 (dated by TCRdb to the early 2020s). Describing the broader study: Samples from collaborators originated in the United States, Italy and Spain and spanned both the acute and convalescent phases of COVID-19. The material from the prospective study consisted of cDNA or gDNA derived from T cells, B-cell-depleted T cells, or PBMCs. The dataset comprised deeply sampled blood TCRbeta repertoires from subjects exposed to, actively infected with, or recovered from COVID-19. The repertoires were released in a freely available public database meant as a resource for research on the immune response to SARS-CoV-2. The samples were drawn from the first 160 participants of the ongoing ImmuneRACE study and from 1,254 subjects provided by 6 global collaborators. The sample metadata nearly always contained a de-identified subject ID, COVID-19 status, age in years and sex. Where available, HLA class I and class II types were obtained from metadata supplied by the sample provider rather than from assay-based typing.

CDR1 is given as SNHLY and CDR2 as FYNNEI, both from the germline V gene. Unmatched junction bases come to 5, with V trimmed by 6 bases and J by 8 bases. The cysteine opens and the phenylalanine closes a CDR3 of 13 amino acids. Of all the DNA, just the CDR3 is kept, 39 bases in frame from base 1. TCRbeta CDR3 regions were amplified from genomic DNA using the immunoSEQ Assay, a bias-controlled multiplex PCR. The authors' analysis ran thus. Within the assay, amplification of reference gene primers was used to estimate how many nucleated cells each sample contained. To quantify the absolute abundance of each unique TCRbeta CDR3 rearrangement, sequence reads were collapsed and filtered. For each sample, productive Simpson clonality was calculated as the square root of Simpson's diversity index across productive rearrangements. The source is immuneACCESS, and TCRdb retained only in-frame sequences with V and J called. Part of the clones is not carried over; for the studies checked, unresolved V genes explain less than half of this, and the remainder is unexplained. The DNA was the basis for D and trimming; V, J and clone size are from that table. In all, the sample holds approximately 100,000 clones, and 80% to 90% of those were seen once. The top ten hold roughly 4.2% of the sample.

Summary of the overall study and its limitations: The quantity of clinical and demographic metadata differed by source and by participant and was supplied without curation.

Regarding this clone: Its antigen has not been determined. No base qualities exist here, and no much larger clone lies one base off it.

One collaborating source in Seattle enrolled patients while the patients were actively infected and followed the patients over time throughout the course of disease. Whole blood was collected in K2EDTA tubes by collaborating institutions according to the institutions' own protocols. For TCRbeta analysis, collaborators shipped samples in one of three forms: frozen whole blood, isolated PBMCs, or DNA extracted from either of those sample types. Sample: peripheral blood. This receptor was obtained from a human donor with COVID-19, enrolled during active disease. The donor label of this sample is uncertain. The chain employs TRBV2 and TRBJ1-4, with 8 bases in between that match TRBD1. The bases read TGTGCCAGCAGCCGGACAGGGAAGGAAAAACTGTTTTTT. This sequence encodes CASSRTGKEKLFF. Reference TRBV2 and TRBJ1-4 genes cover what lies past the CDR3, so the full variable domain is EPEVTQTPSHQVTQMGQEVILRCVPISNHLYFYWYRQILGQKVEFLVSFYNNEISEKSEIFDDQFSVERPDGSNFTLKIRSTKLEDSAMYFCASSRTGKEKLFFGSGTQLSVL.